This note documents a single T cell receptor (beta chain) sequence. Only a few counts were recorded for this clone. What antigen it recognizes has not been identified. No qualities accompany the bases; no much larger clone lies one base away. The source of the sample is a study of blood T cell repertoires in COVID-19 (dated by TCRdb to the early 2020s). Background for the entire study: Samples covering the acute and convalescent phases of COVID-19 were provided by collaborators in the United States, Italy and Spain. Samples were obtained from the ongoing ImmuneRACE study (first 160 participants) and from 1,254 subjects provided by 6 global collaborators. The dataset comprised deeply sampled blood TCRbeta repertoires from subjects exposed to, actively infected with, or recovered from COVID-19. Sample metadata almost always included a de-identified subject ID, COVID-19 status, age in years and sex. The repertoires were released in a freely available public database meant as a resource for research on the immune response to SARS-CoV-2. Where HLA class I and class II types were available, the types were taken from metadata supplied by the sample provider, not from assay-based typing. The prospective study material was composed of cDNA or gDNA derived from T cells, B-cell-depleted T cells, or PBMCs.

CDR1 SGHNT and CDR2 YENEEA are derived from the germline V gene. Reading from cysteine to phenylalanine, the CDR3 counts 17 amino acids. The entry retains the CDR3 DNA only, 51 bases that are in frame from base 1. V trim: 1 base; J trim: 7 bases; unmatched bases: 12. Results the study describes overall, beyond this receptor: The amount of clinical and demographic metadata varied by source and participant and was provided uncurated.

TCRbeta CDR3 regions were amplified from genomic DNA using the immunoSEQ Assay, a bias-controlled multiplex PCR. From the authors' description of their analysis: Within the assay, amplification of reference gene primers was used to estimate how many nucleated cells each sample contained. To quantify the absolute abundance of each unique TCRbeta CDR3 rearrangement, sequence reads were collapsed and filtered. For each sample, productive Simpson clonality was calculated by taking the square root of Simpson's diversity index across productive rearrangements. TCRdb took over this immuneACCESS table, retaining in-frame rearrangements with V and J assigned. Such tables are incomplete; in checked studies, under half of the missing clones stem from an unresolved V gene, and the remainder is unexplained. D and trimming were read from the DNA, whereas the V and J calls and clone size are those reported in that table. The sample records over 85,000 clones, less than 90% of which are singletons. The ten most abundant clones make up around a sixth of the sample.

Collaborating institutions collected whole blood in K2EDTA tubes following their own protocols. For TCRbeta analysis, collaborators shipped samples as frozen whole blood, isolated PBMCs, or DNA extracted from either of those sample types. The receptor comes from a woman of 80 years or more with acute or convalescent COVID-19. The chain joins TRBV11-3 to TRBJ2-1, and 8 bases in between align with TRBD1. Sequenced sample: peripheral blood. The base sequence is TGTGCCAGCAGCTTAGTGTCCCAGGGGGCCACCGGGAATGAGCAGTTCTTC. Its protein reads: CASSLVSQGATGNEQFF.